This T cell receptor beta chain was sequenced for a study of multiple sclerosis patients with progressive multifocal leukoencephalopathy (dated by TCRdb to the late 2010s). Describing the broader study: The study examined peripheral T and B cells of MS patients who developed PML (4 under natalizumab, 1 after alemtuzumab) and treated patients who did not. A couple of patients on natalizumab who later developed PML were tracked over time from before therapy, through 6 and 12 months, up to PML onset. The study aimed to detect JC virus-specific or public T-cell expansions arising at the time of PML onset. Summary of the overall study and its limitations: Lower normalized Shannon entropy suggested less diverse TRB repertoires in most PML patients, whereas the natalizumab-treated controls showed values near 1. When PML developed, neither common TRBV or TRBJ gene usage nor preferential TRBV-TRBJ pairings were detected. Only PML patients had TRB clones above 0.5% frequency, but the clones expanded at PML onset were already present before and during natalizumab therapy. Analysis was restricted to peripheral blood, although for natalizumab-associated PML, cerebrospinal fluid or brain lymphocytes might be more informative. Because of the small, descriptive cohort, whether findings reflect JC virus infection or general immunocompromise remained unclear.

In regard to this clone: Its antigen has not been determined. There are no base qualities to consult, and no much larger clone falls within one base.

Using the immunoSEQ two-step multiplex PCR at survey-level depth, TRB CDR3 regions were amplified from genomic DNA. Each PCR was spiked with synthetic inline TR CDR3 controls spanning all V-J pairings to estimate template counts and remove amplification bias. Reads were processed so that amplification and sequencing bias were reduced, and quantification was performed against synthetic TR CDR3 analogs. The authors processed their data as follows. In ImmunoSEQ Analyzer, raw data were processed so that out-of-frame sequences and CDR3s with stop codons were removed, with gene names following IMGT nomenclature. Normalized Shannon entropy, defined as 1 minus Pielou's evenness, served as the summary measure of repertoire diversity. Only TRB sequences sharing the V gene, the J gene and the CDR3 were counted as identical. Public PML clonotypes were CDR3s found in two or more PML-onset samples but not found earlier, in controls, or in public databases. Skylign with the observed count method was used to analyze CDR3 amino acid composition at each position. Entries here come from immuneACCESS through TCRdb and include only in-frame sequences with V and J called. Some clones fail to appear in such tables; in the studies checked, an unresolved V gene covers under half of the shortfall, and the cause of the remainder is unknown. V, J and clone size reflect that table, while D and trimming were determined from the DNA. This sample comprises 24,000 or so clones, approximately 89% of them detected only once. The top ten clones comprise 2% to 2.5% of the sample.

Via the germline V gene (reference sequence), CDR1 is LNHDA and CDR2 SQIVND. Here V drops 6 bases and J drops 0 bases, and the junction holds 6 bases not matched to any gene. From its cysteine to its phenylalanine, the CDR3 spans 15 amino acids. Only the CDR3 DNA stays, 45 bases, in frame from base 1. The label giving this sample's time point can be read as: 12 to 13 months of natalizumab therapy. What the treatment or condition label conveys for this sample: on natalizumab therapy at sampling. Controls were roughly 5 natalizumab-treated MS patients who did not develop PML, sampled longitudinally. Interferon beta had previously been received by all listed patients, and all PML patients were female. At 6 and 12 months of natalizumab therapy, T1 and T2 blood samples were collected, respectively. Ficoll-Hypaque density gradient centrifugation was used to isolate peripheral blood mononuclear cells.

Here the chain combines TRBV19 and TRBJ2-3, and TRBD2 matches 7 of the central bases. Sequencing used PBMCs, obtained from a patient treated with natalizumab. This sequence was found in a man in his thirties or forties with multiple sclerosis. The DNA reads as follows: TGTGCCAGTAGAAGTCTAGCGGCTAGCACAGATACGCAGTATTTT. Its product reads: CASRSLAASTDTQYF.